This is a list of T cell receptor beta chains from one sample in a study of blood T cell repertoires in COVID-19. Profiled with immunoSEQ multiplex PCR; TCRdb holds only in-frame clones, not every one. The sample includes under 200,000 clones, roughly nine tenths seen only once; the top ten take over 9.5%. Material for sequencing was peripheral blood. These receptors came from a woman aged 60 to 75 with COVID-19, enrolled during active disease. Each CDR3 is given without its conserved first and last residue. Clone size is stated in some rows and not others, as once, few, many or a class when expanded.

clone_size v_call cdr3_aa
. TRBV4-3 ASSQAGYGYT
. TRBV29-1 SVEGRAYEQY
. TRBV29-1 SVYAPNRQETYEQY
. TRBV5-1 ASSLRGQGASGNTIY
once TRBV3-1/TRBV3-2 ASSQERDPHEQF
. TRBV6-6 ASSYSQGGPQH
. TRBV19 ASSIGEASSYEQY
. TRBV5-1 ASSLASQAGNTIY
. TRBV27 ASSSGTSLYQPQH
. TRBV7-2 ASSLATTGVAEAF
. TRBV19 ATQPGRGTYEQY
. TRBV7-2 ASSLAGQAVYEQY
few TRBV18 ASSPQSYEQY
. TRBV6-5 ASSYGVPGELF
. TRBV24-1 ATSDLVTSGYNEQF
. TRBV18 ASSGTSGSSYEQY
. TRBV7-9 ASSLATGGPLEQY
. TRBV3-1/TRBV3-2 ASSLQGPYEQY
. TRBV7-8 ASSLVDSGQPQH
. TRBV11-3 ASSGWGGARQETQY
. TRBV9 ASSVAAGNQPQH
. TRBV7-2 ASRPAGTGIYEQY
. TRBV2 ASSRTTGITNVLT
few TRBV11-3 ASSLGPDRLTQY
. TRBV6-6 ASSYGQGEETQY
. TRBV7-9 ASSLDGGLDEAF
. TRBV4-2 ASSQRGWGRNFSGANVLT
few TRBV30 AAVANEKLF
once TRBV3-1/TRBV3-2 ASSPTGSNYGYT
. TRBV25-1 ASSEWNSNEKLF
. TRBV9 ASSVEVDEQF
. TRBV12-5 ASGLVQGAAGELF
. TRBV7-2 ASSGLSTGYEQY
. TRBV27 ASSFQGQPQH
. TRBV5-4 ASSRGLASHTDTQY
. TRBV27 ASSLAVSYNEQF
. TRBV27 ASSPRGGAKDQPQH
. TRBV4-2 ASSQYRGRQKEQY
. TRBV10-3 AISESSEKLF
. TRBV9 ASSVAPAGSYEQY
. TRBV5-1 ASSLNWDRVKTEAF
once TRBV7-2 ASSVDRGRDEKLF
. TRBV7-8 ASSLDRGREGYT
. TRBV3-1/TRBV3-2 ASSRDGTVNTGELF
once TRBV30 AWSGDRGSPDTQY
. TRBV7-6 ASSTGLAGNIQETQY
. TRBV5-5 ASSFGSSSYEQY
. TRBV4-3 ASSQARLAGGAYEQY
once TRBV12-3/TRBV12-4 ATKAGVENIQY
. TRBV5-1 ASSLGQGVTGELF
. TRBV27 ASSLYAGAAGELF
few TRBV7-8 ASSSGQTTNEKLF
. TRBV28 ASSLQGTGNTIY